The 26 T cell receptor beta chains below were found in one sample sequenced in a study of OX40 agonist ivuxolimab in advanced cancers. The data were produced by immunoSEQ multiplex PCR, yet TCRdb's version contains in-frame clones alone and is incomplete. In the table there are tens of thousands of clones, roughly nine tenths of which are singletons. The source was CD4+ or CD8+ T cells sorted from blood, collected in a trial of the OX40 agonist ivuxolimab. These TCRs come from an adult with an advanced solid tumor such as melanoma, head and neck, liver or kidney cancer.

This chain uses TRBV6-1 with TRBJ2-2; perhaps TRBD2 as D (6 bases). The germline CDR1 and CDR2 sequences are MNHNS and SASEGT. This CDR3 has 15 residues. Trimming shortened V by 2 bases and J by 1 base, and 8 bases separated the two germline ends. This CDR3 is CASSEIAENTGELFF. CDR3 nucleotides: TGTGCCAGCAGTGAAATAGCGGAGAACACCGGGGAGCTGTTTTTT.

The rearrangement links TRBV5-1 to TRBJ2-2; 11 bases are shared with TRBD2. This CDR3 comprises 19 residues. The trim removed 1 base at V and 2 bases at J, leaving 10 bases unmatched. From germline, CDR1 is SGHRS and CDR2 YFSETQ. The CDR3: CASSLRSRGTSGNTGELFF. The DNA of the CDR3 is TGCGCCAGCAGCTTGCGTTCCCGAGGGACTAGCGGTAACACCGGGGAGCTGTTTTTT.

This chain links TRBV18 with TRBJ2-7; D call uncertain. The germline V and J ends were trimmed by 1 base and 1 base, with 8 bases remaining between them. Looked up from germline, CDR1 is KGHSH and CDR2 is LQKENI. This CDR3 is 14 amino acids long. CDR3 nucleotide sequence: TGTGCCAGCTCACCACGAGCCAGGTCCTACGAGCAGTACTTC. Residues: CASSPRARSYEQYF.

This CDR3 reads CASSFGSSGTNYEQYF. CDR3 bases: TGTGCCAGCAGCTTCGGGTCTAGCGGGACAAACTACGAGCAGTACTTC. J is TRBJ2-7 and V is TRBV5-5; 9 nucleotides agree with TRBD2. CDR1 and CDR2 (germline): SGHKS, YYEKEE (reference sequence). The ends lost 2 bases at V and 3 bases at J; junction bases unmatched: 9. The CDR3 sequence is 16 residues long.

The chain links TRBV2 to TRBJ1-5, with D uncertain. Looked up from germline, CDR1 is SNHLY and CDR2 is FYNNEI. Trimming shortened V by 1 base and J by 0 bases, and 7 bases separated the two germline ends. This CDR3 has 15 residues. As DNA, the CDR3 is TGTGCCAGCAGTGAAGAGTTCACTAGCAATCAGCCCCAGCATTTT. Amino acid sequence: CASSEEFTSNQPQHF. Looking up the rest from reference TRBV2 and TRBJ1-5 gives the full variable domain: EPEVTQTPSHQVTQMGQEVILRCVPISNHLYFYWYRQILGQKVEFLVSFYNNEISEKSEIFDDQFSVERPDGSNFTLKIRSTKLEDSAMYFCASSEEFTSNQPQHFGDGTRLSIL.

V gene TRBV30 combines with J gene TRBJ2-7; TRBD1 matches 9 bases. CDR1 and CDR2 from the germline V gene are GTSNPN and SVGIG (reference sequence). This CDR3 spans 14 amino acids. Unmatched junction bases numbered 3, after V lost 0 bases and J lost 3 bases. The CDR3: CAWSVLGQGYEQYF. The CDR3 nucleotides are TGTGCCTGGAGTGTACTGGGACAGGGCTACGAGCAGTACTTC.

The table lists this clone with a count of one. The chain links TRBV4-2 to TRBJ2-1; 9 nucleotides match TRBD1. The V gene's germline CDR1 is LGHNA and CDR2 YNFKEQ. The trim removed 0 bases at V and 6 bases at J, leaving 9 bases unmatched. CDR3 length equals 17 residues. The CDR3 spells CASSQEPGQGWSNEQFF. The DNA for the CDR3 is TGTGCCAGCAGCCAAGAGCCGGGACAGGGATGGAGCAATGAGCAGTTCTTC.

The chain has TRBV10-3 and TRBJ2-7; tentative D call: TRBD2 (5 bases). V gave up 4 bases and J gave up 3 bases, with 10 bases separating them. CDR1 is ENHRY, CDR2 SYGVKD, per germline. CDR3 size: 13 residues. CDR3 DNA: TGTGCCATCAGTGCCGGGAACCTCTACGAGCAGTACTTC. Its protein product is CAISAGNLYEQYF.

The chain uses TRBV18 and TRBJ2-2; D call uncertain. Germline CDR1 reads KGHSH; CDR2 reads LQKENI. V shed 2 bases and J shed 0 bases, with 7 bases lying between them. The CDR3 length is 15 residues. CDR3 in DNA: TGTGCCAGCTCACCAATATACTCGAACACCGGGGAGCTGTTTTTT. Its translation is CASSPIYSNTGELFF.

This sequence joins TRBV7-8 and TRBJ2-7; 12 bases are a match to TRBD2. The V and J ends lost 3 bases and 6 bases, in that order; junction bases with no gene match: 6. Germline V CDR1 and CDR2: SGHVS, FQNEAQ. The CDR3 is 15 amino acids. CDR3 sequence reads: CASSFLAGGPGEQYF. DNA of the CDR3: TGTGCCAGCAGCTTCCTAGCGGGAGGGCCGGGCGAGCAGTACTTC.

The chain is built from TRBV5-6 and TRBJ2-7, with D perhaps TRBD2 (5 bases). The CDR3 is made up of 14 amino acids. V lost 5 bases to trimming and J lost 0 bases, with 12 bases between them. CDR1 is SGHDT, CDR2 YYEEEE, per germline. CDR3 amino acids: CASRRSGSSYEQYF. CDR3 nucleotide sequence: TGTGCCAGCAGGAGAAGCGGAAGCTCCTACGAGCAGTACTTC.

The J gene is TRBJ2-1, the V gene TRBV12-5, with D perhaps TRBD2 (5 bases). The length of the CDR3 is 14 residues. Germline values: CDR1 LGHNT, CDR2 FRNRAP. V lost 2 bases and J lost 3, with 8 bases in between. The CDR3 reads CASGLLTNYNEQFF. As DNA, the CDR3 is TGTGCTAGTGGTTTGTTGACTAACTACAATGAGCAGTTCTTC.

This clone was seen only once. The genes are TRBV9 and TRBJ2-3; 10 bases match TRBD2. Trimming took 4 bases from V and 4 from J; bases not matched to a gene: 18. Per germline, CDR1 SGDLS and CDR2 YYNGEE. The length of the CDR3 is 19 residues. The CDR3 sequence: CASSPSGLAGELTADTQYF. The CDR3 bases are TGTGCCAGCAGCCCGAGCGGTCTAGCGGGAGAGTTAACGGCAGATACGCAGTATTTT.

CDR3: CASSLSPVNEKLFF. The CDR3 coding sequence is TGCGCCAGCAGCTTGTCGCCAGTTAATGAAAAACTGTTTTTT. The rearrangement joins TRBV5-1 to TRBJ1-4; D call uncertain. Per the germline V gene, CDR1 is SGHRS and CDR2 is YFSETQ. V was pared by 1 base and J by 4 bases, with 8 bases between. CDR3 length: 14 residues.

This clone was seen once. V and J are TRBV5-1 and TRBJ2-3, with TRBD1 matching over 9 bases. Germline V lookup: CDR1 SGHRS, CDR2 YFSETQ. The CDR3 length is 15 residues. V trimming: 3 bases; J trimming: 5 bases; junction bases outside the gene matches: 7. CDR3: CASSSGTGKVDTQYF. The CDR3 DNA is TGCGCCAGCAGCTCCGGGACAGGGAAGGTAGATACGCAGTATTTT.

The chain recombines TRBV7-2 with TRBJ2-7; the D is unclear. The CDR3 is 13 amino acids. V lost 5 bases and J lost 5, with 13 bases in between. Germline assignment: CDR1 SGHTA and CDR2 FQGNSA. The CDR3 loop reads CASSPLIGNEQYF. CDR3 coding DNA: TGTGCCAGCAGCCCACTCATAGGGAACGAGCAGTACTTC.

The V call is TRBV10-1, the J call TRBJ2-2; no clear D. V shed 4 bases and J shed 4 bases, with 7 bases lying between them. Germline CDR1 WNHNN, CDR2 SYGVQD (reference sequence). CDR3 size: 13 residues. The CDR3 nucleotides are TGCGCCAGCAGTGTTTACCTCACCGGGGAGCTGTTTTTT. Protein: CASSVYLTGELFF.

The V call is TRBV7-6, the J call TRBJ1-1; D unclear. CDR3 length: 16 amino acids. V was clipped by 0 bases and J by 2 bases, with 13 bases between them. Germline V gives CDR1 SGHVS, CDR2 FNYEAQ. The DNA of the CDR3 is TGTGCCAGCAGCTTAGCCCCAGGCGGACCAAACACTGAAGCTTTCTTT. Its protein is CASSLAPGGPNTEAFF.

The chain couples TRBV5-4 to TRBJ1-1; D call uncertain. Germline CDR1 SGHNT, CDR2 YYREEE (reference sequence). V gave up 1 base and J gave up 1 base, with 8 bases separating them. The length of the CDR3 is 14 residues. The CDR3 loop reads CASSLIPGNTEAFF. Written as DNA, the CDR3 is TGTGCCAGCAGCTTGATTCCGGGGAACACTGAAGCTTTCTTT.

The genes are TRBV7-2 and TRBJ1-2; D call uncertain. This CDR3 region has 13 residues. Looked up from germline, CDR1 is SGHTA and CDR2 is FQGNSA. V lost 1 base, J lost 6 bases, and 9 bases lay in between. CDR3 nucleotide sequence: TGTGCCAGCAGCTTAGGAACATTCCATGGCTACACCTTC. This codes for CASSLGTFHGYTF. Filled out from reference TRBV7-2 and TRBJ1-2, the complete variable domain reads GAGVSQSPSNKVTEKGKDVELRCDPISGHTALYWYRQSLGQGLEFLIYFQGNSAPDKSGLPSDRFSAERTGGSVSTLTIQRTQQEDSAVYLCASSLGTFHGYTFGSGTRLTVV.

The chain couples TRBV10-3 to TRBJ2-1; D call uncertain. Germline CDR1 ENHRY, CDR2 SYGVKD. This CDR3 comprises 14 residues. Trimming stripped 6 bases from V and 0 bases from J, with 9 bases between. The CDR3 here is CAISLESSYNEQFF. CDR3 DNA: TGTGCCATCAGCCTGGAATCCTCCTACAATGAGCAGTTCTTC.

The rearrangement uses TRBV7-6 and TRBJ1-3; no clear D gene. Looked up from germline, CDR1 is SGHVS and CDR2 is FNYEAQ. The V gene lost 2 bases and the J gene lost 0 bases, with 8 bases spanning the gap. CDR3 size: 15 residues. This CDR3 is CASSLRRLSGNTIYF. The CDR3 DNA reads TGTGCCAGCAGCTTAAGGAGGCTCTCTGGAAACACCATATATTTT. The variable domain in full, completed from reference TRBV7-6 and TRBJ1-3, reads GAGVSQSPRYKVTKRGQDVALRCDPISGHVSLYWYRQALGQGPEFLTYFNYEAQQDKSGLPNDRFSAERPEGSISTLTIQRTEQRDSAMYRCASSLRRLSGNTIYFGEGSWLTVV.

V and J are TRBV5-1 and TRBJ2-1, with 8 bases lining up with TRBD1. This CDR3 spans 15 amino acids. Per the germline V gene, CDR1 is SGHRS and CDR2 is YFSETQ. With V trimmed by 5 bases and J by 1 base, 5 bases remained unmatched. The CDR3 loop reads CASSTGGISYNEQFF. The CDR3 DNA reads as TGCGCCAGCAGTACAGGGGGAATATCCTACAATGAGCAGTTCTTC.

This rearrangement joins TRBV6-5 to TRBJ2-7; 12 bases match TRBD1. There are 15 residues in the CDR3. The germline gives CDR1 MNHEY, CDR2 SVGAGI. Trimming removed 2 bases from V and 4 bases from J; junction bases left unmatched: 3. The CDR3 DNA reads as TGTGCCAGCAGTTACCGGGACAGGGGGCTATACGAGCAGTACTTC. Translating it yields CASSYRDRGLYEQYF.

The chain couples TRBV13 to TRBJ2-7; 9 bases fit TRBD1. The ends lost 5 bases at V and 3 bases at J; junction bases unmatched: 8. The length of the CDR3 is 15 residues. The V gene's germline CDR1 is PRHDT and CDR2 FYEKMQ (reference sequence). The CDR3: CASSSTGQGLYEQYF. The CDR3 DNA reads TGTGCCAGCAGCAGTACGGGACAGGGTCTCTACGAGCAGTACTTC.

V gene TRBV7-6 combines with J gene TRBJ2-1; a possible D gene is TRBD2 (6 bases). V was cut by 3 bases and J by 9 bases, with 15 bases left in between. Germline lookup yields CDR1 SGHVS and CDR2 FNYEAQ. This CDR3 spans 14 amino acids. The CDR3 DNA reads as TGTGCCAGCAGCTTGGGCCCCCTAGCGTCTGAGCAGTTCTTC. Translating gives CASSLGPLASEQFF.